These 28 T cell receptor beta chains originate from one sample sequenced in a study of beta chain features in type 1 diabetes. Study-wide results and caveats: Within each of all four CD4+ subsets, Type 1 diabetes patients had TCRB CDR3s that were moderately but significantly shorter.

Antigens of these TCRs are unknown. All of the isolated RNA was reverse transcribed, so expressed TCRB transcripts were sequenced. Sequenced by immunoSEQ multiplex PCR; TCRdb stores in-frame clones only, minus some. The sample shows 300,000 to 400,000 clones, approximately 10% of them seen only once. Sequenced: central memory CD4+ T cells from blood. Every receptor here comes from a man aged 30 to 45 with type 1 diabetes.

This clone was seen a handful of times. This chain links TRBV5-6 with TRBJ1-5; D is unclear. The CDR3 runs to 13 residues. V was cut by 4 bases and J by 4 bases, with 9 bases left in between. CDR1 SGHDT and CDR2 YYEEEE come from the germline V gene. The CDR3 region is CASSLGFNQPQHF. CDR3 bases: TGTGCCAGCAGCCTGGGGTTTAATCAGCCCCAGCATTTT.

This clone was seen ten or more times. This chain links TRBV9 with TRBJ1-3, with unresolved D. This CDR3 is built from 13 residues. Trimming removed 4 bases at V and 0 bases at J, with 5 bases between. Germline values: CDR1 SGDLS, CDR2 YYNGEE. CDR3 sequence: CASSRSSGNTIYF. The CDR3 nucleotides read TGTGCCAGCAGCAGAAGCTCTGGAAACACCATATATTTT.

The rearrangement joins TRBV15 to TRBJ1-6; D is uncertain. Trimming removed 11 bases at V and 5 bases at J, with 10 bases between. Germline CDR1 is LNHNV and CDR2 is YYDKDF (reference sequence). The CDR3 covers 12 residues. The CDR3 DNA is TGTGCCGCTTCAGGAAATAATTCACCCCTCCACTTT. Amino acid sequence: CAASGNNSPLHF.

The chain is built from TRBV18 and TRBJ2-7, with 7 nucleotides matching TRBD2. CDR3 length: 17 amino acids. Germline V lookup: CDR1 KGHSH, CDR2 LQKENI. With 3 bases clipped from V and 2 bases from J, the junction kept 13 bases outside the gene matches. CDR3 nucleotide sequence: TGTGCCAGCTCACCTTCCCATACGGGGGGAGGCACCTACGAGCAGTACTTC. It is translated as CASSPSHTGGGTYEQYF.

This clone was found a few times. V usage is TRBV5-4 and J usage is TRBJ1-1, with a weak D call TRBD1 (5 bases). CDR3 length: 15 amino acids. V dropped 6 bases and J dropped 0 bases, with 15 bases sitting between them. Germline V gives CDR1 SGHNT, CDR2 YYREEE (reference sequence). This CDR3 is CASTPSGGMNTEAFF. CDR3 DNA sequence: TGTGCCAGCACCCCATCTGGGGGGATGAACACTGAAGCTTTCTTT. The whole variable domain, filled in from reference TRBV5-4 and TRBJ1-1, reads ETGVTQSPTHLIKTRGQQVTLRCSSQSGHNTVSWYQQALGQGPQFIFQYYREEENGRGNFPPRFSGLQFPNYSSELNVNALELDDSALYLCASTPSGGMNTEAFFGQGTRLTVV.

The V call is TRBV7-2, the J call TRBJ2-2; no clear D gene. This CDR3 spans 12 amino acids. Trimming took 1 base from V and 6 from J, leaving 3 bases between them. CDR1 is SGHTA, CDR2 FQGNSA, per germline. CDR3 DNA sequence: TGTGCCAGCAGCTTAGGGTCCGGGGAGCTGTTTTTT. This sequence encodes CASSLGSGELFF.

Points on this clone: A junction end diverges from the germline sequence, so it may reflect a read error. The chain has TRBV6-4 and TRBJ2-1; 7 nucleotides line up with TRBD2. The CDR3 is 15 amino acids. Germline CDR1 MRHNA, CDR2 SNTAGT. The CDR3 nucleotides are TGTGCCAGCAGTAACTCGGCTAGCGGCTACAATGAGCAGTTCTTC. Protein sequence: CASSNSASGYNEQFF.

The CDR3 protein is CASSFSGVEQFF. The DNA for the CDR3 is TGTGCCAGCAGCTTCTCCGGCGTTGAGCAGTTCTTC. The chain joins TRBV5-5 to TRBJ2-1; D uncertain. The CDR3 sequence is 12 residues long. The ends were cut back, 2 bases at V and 9 bases at J, with 9 bases in the middle. Germline V gene sequence: CDR1 SGHKS, CDR2 YYEKEE (reference sequence).

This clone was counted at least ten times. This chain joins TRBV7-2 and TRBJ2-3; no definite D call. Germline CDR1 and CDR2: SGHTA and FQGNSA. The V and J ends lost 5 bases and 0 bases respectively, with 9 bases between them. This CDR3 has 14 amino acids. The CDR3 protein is CASSLSTSTDTQYF. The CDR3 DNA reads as TGTGCCAGCAGCCTATCGACTAGCACAGATACGCAGTATTTT.

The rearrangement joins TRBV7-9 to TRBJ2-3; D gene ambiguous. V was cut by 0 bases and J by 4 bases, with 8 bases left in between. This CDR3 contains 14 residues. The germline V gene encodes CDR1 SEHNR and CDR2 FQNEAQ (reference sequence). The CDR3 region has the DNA TGTGCCAGCAGCTTAGCAGGAAGCCCAGATACGCAGTATTTT. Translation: CASSLAGSPDTQYF.

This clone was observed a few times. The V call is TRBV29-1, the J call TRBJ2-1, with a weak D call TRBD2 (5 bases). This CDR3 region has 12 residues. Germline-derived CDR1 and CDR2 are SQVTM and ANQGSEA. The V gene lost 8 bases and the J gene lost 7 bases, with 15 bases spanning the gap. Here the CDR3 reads CSPHSGWNEQFF. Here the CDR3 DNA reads TGCAGCCCTCACTCGGGGTGGAATGAGCAGTTCTTC.

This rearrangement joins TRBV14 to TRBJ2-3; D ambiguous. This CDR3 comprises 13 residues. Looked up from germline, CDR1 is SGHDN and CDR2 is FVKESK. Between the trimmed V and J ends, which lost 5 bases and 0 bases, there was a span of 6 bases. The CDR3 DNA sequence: TGTGCCAGCAGCGACACTAGCACAGATACGCAGTATTTT. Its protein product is CASSDTSTDTQYF.

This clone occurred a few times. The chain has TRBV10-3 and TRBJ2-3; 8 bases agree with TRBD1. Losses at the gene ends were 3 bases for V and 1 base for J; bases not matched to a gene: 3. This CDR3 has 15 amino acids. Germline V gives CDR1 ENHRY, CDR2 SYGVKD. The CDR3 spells CAISEVDRGTDTQYF. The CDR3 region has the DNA TGTGCCATCAGTGAAGTGGACAGGGGCACAGATACGCAGTATTTT.

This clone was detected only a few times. CDR3 DNA: TGCGCCAGCAGCGATCGAGCGGGGGGCACAGATACGCAGTATTTT. It is translated as CASSDRAGGTDTQYF. The chain carries TRBV5-1 and TRBJ2-3; TRBD2 agrees at 8 bases. With 4 bases clipped from V and 1 base from J, the junction kept 5 bases outside the gene matches. CDR1 SGHRS and CDR2 YFSETQ come from the germline V gene. The CDR3 is 15 amino acids.

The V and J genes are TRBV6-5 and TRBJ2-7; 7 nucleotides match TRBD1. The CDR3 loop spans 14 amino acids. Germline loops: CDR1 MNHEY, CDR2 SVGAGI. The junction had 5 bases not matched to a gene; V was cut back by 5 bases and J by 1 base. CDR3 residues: CASSRTGSSYEQYF. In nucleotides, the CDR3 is TGTGCCAGCAGTCGGACAGGAAGTTCCTACGAGCAGTACTTC.

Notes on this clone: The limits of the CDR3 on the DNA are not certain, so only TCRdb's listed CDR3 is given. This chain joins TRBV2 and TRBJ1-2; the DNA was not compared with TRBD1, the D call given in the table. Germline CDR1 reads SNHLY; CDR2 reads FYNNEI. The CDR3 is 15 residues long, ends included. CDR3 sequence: CASILGRSTNYGYTF.

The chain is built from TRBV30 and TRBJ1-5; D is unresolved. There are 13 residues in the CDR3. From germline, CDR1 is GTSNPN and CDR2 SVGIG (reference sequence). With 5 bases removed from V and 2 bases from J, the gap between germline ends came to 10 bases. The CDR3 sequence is CAWGLTRNQPQHF. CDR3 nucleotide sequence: TGTGCCTGGGGGCTAACCCGCAATCAGCCCCAGCATTTT.

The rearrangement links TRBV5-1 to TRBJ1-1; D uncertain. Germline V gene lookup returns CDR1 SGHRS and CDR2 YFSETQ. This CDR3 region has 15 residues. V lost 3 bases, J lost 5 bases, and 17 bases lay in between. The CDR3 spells CASSSAVRGETEAFF. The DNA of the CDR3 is TGCGCCAGCAGCTCCGCGGTCCGGGGAGAAACTGAAGCTTTCTTT.

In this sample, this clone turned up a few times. Here the CDR3 reads CASSLVGSVKTEAFF. Here the CDR3 DNA reads TGTGCCAGCAGTTTAGTGGGCAGTGTAAAAACTGAAGCTTTCTTT. The chain uses TRBV27 and TRBJ1-1, with no clear D. The V end lost 2 bases, the J end lost 5 bases, and 15 bases lay between the germline ends. The CDR3 runs to 15 residues. Per the germline V gene, CDR1 is MNHEY and CDR2 is SMNVEV (reference sequence).

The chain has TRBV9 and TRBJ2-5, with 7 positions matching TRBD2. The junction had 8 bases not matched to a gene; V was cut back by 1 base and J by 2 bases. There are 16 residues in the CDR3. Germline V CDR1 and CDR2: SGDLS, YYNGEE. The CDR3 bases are TGTGCCAGCAGCGTATGGGGTAGCGGGTTTCAAGAGACCCAGTACTTC. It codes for CASSVWGSGFQETQYF.

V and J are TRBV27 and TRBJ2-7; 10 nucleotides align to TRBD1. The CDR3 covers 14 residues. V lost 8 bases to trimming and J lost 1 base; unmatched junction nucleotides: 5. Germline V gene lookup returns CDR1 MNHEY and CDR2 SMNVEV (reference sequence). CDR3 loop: CASGLGQGSYEQYF. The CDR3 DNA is TGTGCCAGCGGGTTGGGACAGGGGTCCTACGAGCAGTACTTC.

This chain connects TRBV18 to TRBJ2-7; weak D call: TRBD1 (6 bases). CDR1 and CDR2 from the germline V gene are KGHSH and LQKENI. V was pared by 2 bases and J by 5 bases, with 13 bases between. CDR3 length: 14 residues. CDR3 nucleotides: TGTGCCAGCTCACCAAATACAGGGTTCCACGAGCAGTACTTC. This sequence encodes CASSPNTGFHEQYF.

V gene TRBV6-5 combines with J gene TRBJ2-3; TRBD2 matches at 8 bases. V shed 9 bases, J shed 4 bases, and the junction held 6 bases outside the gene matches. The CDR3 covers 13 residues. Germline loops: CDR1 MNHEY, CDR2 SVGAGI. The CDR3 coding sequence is TGTGCCAGTAGCGGGGTAGTATCAGATACGCAGTATTTT. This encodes CASSGVVSDTQYF.

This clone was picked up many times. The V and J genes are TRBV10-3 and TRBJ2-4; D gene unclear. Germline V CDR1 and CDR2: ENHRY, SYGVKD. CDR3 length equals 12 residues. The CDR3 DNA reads TGTGTCCAGCACCTAGCCAAAAACATTCAGTACTTC. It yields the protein CVQHLAKNIQYF.

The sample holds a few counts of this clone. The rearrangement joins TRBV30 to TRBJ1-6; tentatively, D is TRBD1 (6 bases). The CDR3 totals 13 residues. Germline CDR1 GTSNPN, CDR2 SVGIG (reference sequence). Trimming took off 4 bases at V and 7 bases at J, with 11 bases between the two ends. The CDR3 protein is CAWTQGKNSPLHF. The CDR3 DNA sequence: TGTGCCTGGACACAGGGAAAAAATTCACCCCTCCACTTT.

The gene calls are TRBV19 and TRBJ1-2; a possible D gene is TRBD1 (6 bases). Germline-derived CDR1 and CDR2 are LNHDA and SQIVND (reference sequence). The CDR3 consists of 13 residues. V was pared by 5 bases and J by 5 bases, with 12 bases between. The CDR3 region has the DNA TGTGCCAGTAGTCAAACCGGACAGTATGGCTACACCTTC. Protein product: CASSQTGQYGYTF.

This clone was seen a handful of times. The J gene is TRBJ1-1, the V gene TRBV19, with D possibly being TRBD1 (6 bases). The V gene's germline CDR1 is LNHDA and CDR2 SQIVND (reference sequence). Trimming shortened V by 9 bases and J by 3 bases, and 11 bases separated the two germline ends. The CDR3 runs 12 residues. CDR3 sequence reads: CASGTGYTEAFF. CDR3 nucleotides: TGTGCCAGCGGTACAGGGTACACTGAAGCTTTCTTT.

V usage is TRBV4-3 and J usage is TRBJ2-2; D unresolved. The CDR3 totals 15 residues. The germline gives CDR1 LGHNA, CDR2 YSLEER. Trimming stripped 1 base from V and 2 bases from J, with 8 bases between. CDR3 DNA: TGCGCCAGCAGCCAAGGTGAAATTAACACCGGGGAGCTGTTTTTT. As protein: CASSQGEINTGELFF.